This T cell receptor (beta chain) was recovered during a study of technical replicates of blood from a few donors. In germline, CDR1 is MGHRA, CDR2 YSYEKL. V lost 0 bases and J 2 bases, leaving 10 bases between the germline ends. This CDR3 spans 15 amino acids. The assay was immunoSEQ multiplex PCR, and TCRdb's table has in-frame clones only and misses some. The data contain tens of thousands of clones, approximately 91% of them singletons. This sequence joins TRBV4-1 and TRBJ2-5, with a weak D call TRBD2 (6 bases). The sequence derives from a human donor in good health. Some clones in this sample may be carry-over from other donors' samples. Source material: PBMCs. The CDR3 DNA follows: TGCGCCAGCAGCCAAGAGGGAGGAGGGCAAGAGACCCAGTACTTC. Translation gives CASSQEGGGQETQYF.